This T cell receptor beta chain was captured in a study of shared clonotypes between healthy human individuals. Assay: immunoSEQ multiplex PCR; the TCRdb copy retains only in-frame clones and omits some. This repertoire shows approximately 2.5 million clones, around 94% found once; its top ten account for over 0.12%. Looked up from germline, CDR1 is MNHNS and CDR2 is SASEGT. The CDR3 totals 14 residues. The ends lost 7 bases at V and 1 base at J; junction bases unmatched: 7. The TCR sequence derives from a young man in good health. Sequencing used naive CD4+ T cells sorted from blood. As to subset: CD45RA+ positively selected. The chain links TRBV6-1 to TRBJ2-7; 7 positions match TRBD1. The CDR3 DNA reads TGTGCCAGCACTCTCGACAGGGCATCCTACGAGCAGTACTTC. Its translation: CASTLDRASYEQYF.